The 32 T cell receptor beta chains in this list originate from one sample, sequenced in a study of beta chain features in type 1 diabetes. Study results and caveats: TCRB CDR3s from Type 1 diabetes patients were moderately but significantly shorter in all four CD4+ subsets.

Sequencing targeted expressed TCRB transcripts, as all isolated RNA had been reverse transcribed. The repertoire was sequenced with immunoSEQ multiplex PCR; TCRdb's copy has only in-frame clones and lacks some. The data contain roughly 260,000 clones, around 21% of them singletons. Their recognized antigens are unknown. Sequencing was carried out using naive CD4+ T cells from blood. These receptors came from a woman in her 40s with type 1 diabetes.

V gene TRBV4-3 combines with J gene TRBJ2-2; D gene ambiguous. V gave up 0 bases and J gave up 0 bases, with 5 bases separating them. CDR3 length: 15 amino acids. Germline CDR1 reads LGHNA; CDR2 reads YSLEER. In DNA, the CDR3 is TGCGCCAGCAGCCAAGAGGGCTCGAACACCGGGGAGCTGTTTTTT. As protein: CASSQEGSNTGELFF.

This clone was seen a handful of times. J is TRBJ1-1 and V is TRBV30; no definite D call. V was pared by 0 bases and J by 3 bases, with 17 bases between. This CDR3 comprises 16 residues. From germline, CDR1 is GTSNPN and CDR2 SVGIG (reference sequence). The CDR3 loop is CAWSVGLLRRDTEAFF. The CDR3 DNA reads as TGTGCCTGGAGTGTAGGACTTCTCCGGCGGGACACTGAAGCTTTCTTT.

The table lists this clone with a few counts. The sample holds other DNA sequences that translate to the same CDR3. This chain uses TRBV5-1 with TRBJ1-1, with TRBD1 matching over 10 bases. The CDR3 extends over 14 amino acids. V lost 4 bases, J lost 2 bases, and 2 bases stayed unmatched. Germline CDR1 reads SGHRS; CDR2 reads YFSETQ. This CDR3 reads CASSGQGGNTEAFF. Written as DNA, the CDR3 is TGCGCCAGCAGCGGACAGGGGGGAAACACTGAAGCTTTCTTT.

This clone was detected a few times. The chain carries TRBV5-1 and TRBJ1-2; D gene ambiguous. Trimming took off 3 bases at V and 8 bases at J, with 14 bases between the two ends. This CDR3 is built from 13 residues. CDR1 is SGHRS, CDR2 YFSETQ, per germline. The CDR3 loop reads CASSSGPGGGYTF. In nucleotides, the CDR3 is TGCGCCAGCAGCTCGGGCCCCGGAGGGGGCTACACCTTC.

Only a few counts were recorded for this clone. The V gene is TRBV25-1, the J gene TRBJ2-1; D uncertain. V lost 6 bases, J lost 0 bases, and 6 bases lay in between. Germline lookup yields CDR1 MGHDK and CDR2 SYGVNS. This CDR3 spans 13 amino acids. DNA of the CDR3: TGTGCCAGCAGCCCGGGCTCCTACAATGAGCAGTTCTTC. Amino acids: CASSPGSYNEQFF.

The chain joins TRBV2 to TRBJ2-4, with D perhaps matching TRBD1 (6 bases). This CDR3 has 14 amino acids. V dropped 6 bases and J dropped 7 bases, with 16 bases sitting between them. CDR1 is SNHLY, CDR2 FYNNEI, per germline. The CDR3 is CASRNTGIGNIQYF. Here the CDR3 DNA reads TGTGCCAGCAGGAACACAGGGATCGGGAACATTCAGTACTTC.

The chain recombines TRBV9 with TRBJ2-3, with 11 positions matching TRBD2. Looked up from germline, CDR1 is SGDLS and CDR2 is YYNGEE. CDR3 length: 16 residues. Germline trimming cut 0 bases from V and 2 bases from J; bases unmatched to any gene: 2. CDR3 in DNA: TGTGCCAGCAGCGTAGCACTAGCGGGGGCCACAGATACGCAGTATTTT. Translation: CASSVALAGATDTQYF.

The V call is TRBV11-2, the J call TRBJ1-1; D is unresolved. CDR1 and CDR2 (germline): SGHAT, FQNNGV. V lost 0 bases, J lost 6 bases, and 8 bases lay in between. The CDR3 consists of 13 residues. In DNA, the CDR3 is TGTGCCAGCAGCTTAGACCCAGAAGCTGAAGCTTTCTTT. This codes for CASSLDPEAEAFF. Complete variable domain (other parts from reference TRBV11-2 and TRBJ1-1): EAGVAQSPRYKIIEKRQSVAFWCNPISGHATLYWYQQILGQGPKLLIQFQNNGVVDDSQLPKDRFSAERLKGVDSTLKIQPAKLEDSAVYLCASSLDPEAEAFFGQGTRLTVV.

This chain uses TRBV9 with TRBJ2-2; D may be TRBD1 (6 bases). The germline CDR1 and CDR2 sequences are SGDLS and YYNGEE. This CDR3 has 17 amino acids. Trimming cost V 3 bases and J 3 bases, with 18 bases left between them. CDR3 bases: TGTGCCAGCAGCGCCCCGAGTTTGGGGGCAGACACCGGGGAGCTGTTTTTT. Encoded protein: CASSAPSLGADTGELFF.

This clone has a handful of counts. The rearrangement uses TRBV5-4 and TRBJ2-1, with D possibly TRBD2 on 6 matching bases. The V and J ends lost 3 bases and 3 bases respectively, with 16 bases between them. The CDR3 consists of 16 residues. CDR1 is SGHNT and CDR2 is YYREEE in the germline V gene (reference sequence). The CDR3, as DNA: TGTGCCAGCAGCTGGGCTGGGCTAGCGCTCTACAATGAGCAGTTCTTC. Encoded protein: CASSWAGLALYNEQFF.

This chain uses TRBV5-4 with TRBJ1-6, with TRBD1 identical over 7 bases. V lost 3 bases and J lost 10; bases outside the gene matches: 7. Germline assignment: CDR1 SGHNT and CDR2 YYREEE (reference sequence). This CDR3 spans 14 amino acids. The CDR3 spells CASSSQGVRSPLHF. DNA of the CDR3: TGTGCCAGCAGCTCGCAGGGGGTAAGGTCACCCCTCCACTTT.

The rearrangement links TRBV5-1 to TRBJ2-5; 11 bases agree with TRBD2. With V trimmed by 2 bases and J by 1 base, 7 bases remained unmatched. The CDR3 totals 17 residues. Germline CDR1 is SGHRS and CDR2 is YFSETQ. The CDR3 sequence is CASSFPSTSGTQETQYF. Written as DNA, the CDR3 is TGCGCCAGCAGCTTCCCTTCGACTAGCGGGACCCAAGAGACCCAGTACTTC.

This clone has a handful of counts. The V gene is TRBV29-1, the J gene TRBJ1-1, with D unresolved. Germline V gene lookup returns CDR1 SQVTM and CDR2 ANQGSEA. CDR3 length: 16 residues. Between the trimmed V and J ends, which lost 6 bases and 3 bases, there was a span of 23 bases. The DNA for the CDR3 is TGCAGCGTCCCCCCCTTCTCGGACCCGAGGGACACTGAAGCTTTCTTT. Protein sequence: CSVPPFSDPRDTEAFF. Together with reference TRBV29-1 and TRBJ1-1, the CDR3 gives the full variable domain: SAVISQKPSRDICQRGTSLTIQCQVDSQVTMMFWYRQQPGQSLTLIATANQGSEATYESGFVIDKFPISRPNLTFSTLTVSNMSPEDSSIYLCSVPPFSDPRDTEAFFGQGTRLTVV.

The chain uses TRBV5-1 and TRBJ2-3; TRBD2 matches at 12 bases. Germline V gene data show CDR1 as SGHRS and CDR2 as YFSETQ. V shed 4 bases and J 6 bases; nucleotides not matched to a gene: 15. The CDR3 has 18 residues. The CDR3 bases are TGCGCCAGCAGCCCCGCCCGGACTAGCGGGGACGTTGCGGATACGCAGTATTTT. Translated: CASSPARTSGDVADTQYF.

The chain employs TRBV6-6 and TRBJ2-1; 13 bases match TRBD2. Trimming cost V 11 bases and J 0 bases; bases outside gene matches: 4. The CDR3 sequence is 15 residues long. CDR1 and CDR2 (germline): MNHNY, SVGAGI (reference sequence). CDR3 in amino acids: CAVRTSGSSYNEQFF. In DNA, the CDR3 is TGTGCCGTTAGGACTAGCGGGAGCTCCTACAATGAGCAGTTCTTC.

As to this clone: In the same sample, other DNA sequences code for this CDR3. The CDR3 bases are TGTGCCAGCAGTCCCCGGACACCTCAAGAGACCCAGTACTTC. Translation gives CASSPRTPQETQYF. J is TRBJ2-5 and V is TRBV6-6; possible D gene TRBD1, 5 bases. Trimming removed 5 bases from V and 2 bases from J, with 12 bases in between. This CDR3 is 14 amino acids long. Germline CDR1 is MNHNY and CDR2 is SVGAGI (reference sequence).

This clone was counted only a few times. CDR3 in amino acids: CSVTTGWPLAGDYNEQFF. The CDR3, as DNA: TGCAGCGTGACTACGGGGTGGCCACTAGCGGGAGACTACAATGAGCAGTTCTTC. The gene calls are TRBV29-1 and TRBJ2-1; TRBD2 matches at 11 bases. Germline V gene lookup returns CDR1 SQVTM and CDR2 ANQGSEA. V was pared by 6 bases and J by 3 bases, with 16 bases of the junction left unmatched. The CDR3 has 18 amino acids.

The V call is TRBV6-5, the J call TRBJ2-5; 10 bases are shared with TRBD2. This CDR3 has 15 amino acids. The V segment lost 5 bases and the J segment 4 bases; nucleotides outside the gene matches: 7. Per germline, CDR1 MNHEY and CDR2 SVGAGI. The CDR3 here is CASSQRGGSGETQYF. CDR3 DNA sequence: TGTGCCAGCAGTCAGCGGGGGGGCTCTGGAGAGACCCAGTACTTC.

The V and J genes are TRBV2 and TRBJ1-2; D gene ambiguous. The germline V and J ends were trimmed by 2 bases and 3 bases, with 10 bases remaining between them. CDR3 size: 14 residues. Germline V gene data show CDR1 as SNHLY and CDR2 as FYNNEI. CDR3 protein: CASSEWTVDYGYTF. In nucleotides, the CDR3 is TGTGCCAGCAGTGAATGGACTGTGGACTATGGCTACACCTTC.

V is TRBV4-1 and J is TRBJ1-5, with unresolved D. Germline CDR1 and CDR2: MGHRA and YSYEKL. V lost 1 base and J lost 7, with 8 bases in between. The CDR3 is 13 residues long. The CDR3 nucleotides read TGCGCCAGCAGCCAAGTTCTCGTCCAGCCCCAGCATTTT. This encodes CASSQVLVQPQHF.

This clone was counted a few times. This chain connects TRBV7-2 to TRBJ2-7, with a weak D call TRBD2 (5 bases). CDR1 SGHTA and CDR2 FQGNSA come from the germline V gene. CDR3 length: 12 residues. V shed 3 bases and J shed 5 bases, with 8 bases lying between them. CDR3 bases: TGTGCCAGCAGCTTCACTAGTAACGAGCAGTACTTC. Protein sequence: CASSFTSNEQYF. The full variable domain, rest sourced from reference TRBV7-2 and TRBJ2-7, is GAGVSQSPSNKVTEKGKDVELRCDPISGHTALYWYRQSLGQGLEFLIYFQGNSAPDKSGLPSDRFSAERTGGSVSTLTIQRTQQEDSAVYLCASSFTSNEQYFGPGTRLTVT.

The chain joins TRBV4-3 to TRBJ2-3; D not certain. The CDR3 consists of 16 residues. Germline-derived CDR1 and CDR2 are LGHNA and YSLEER. V was shortened by 1 base and J by 1 base, with 12 bases between the two germline ends. The CDR3, as DNA: TGCGCCAGCAGCCAAGTTGCGAGCTTCGGCACAGATACGCAGTATTTT. As protein: CASSQVASFGTDTQYF.

The rearrangement uses TRBV30 and TRBJ1-5; D possibly corresponds to TRBD1 (6 bases). V was pared by 1 base and J by 7 bases, with 11 bases between. The CDR3 loop spans 13 amino acids. From germline, CDR1 is GTSNPN and CDR2 SVGIG (reference sequence). This CDR3 reads CAWSARGQQPQHF. Written as DNA, the CDR3 is TGTGCCTGGAGTGCAAGGGGACAACAGCCCCAGCATTTT.

This clone was detected only a few times. The gene calls are TRBV19 and TRBJ2-1; the D gene is possibly TRBD1 (5 bases). The CDR3 runs to 15 residues. The ends were cut back, 5 bases at V and 0 bases at J, with 11 bases in the middle. CDR1 is LNHDA and CDR2 is SQIVND in the germline V gene (reference sequence). CDR3 protein: CASSPTVFSYNEQFF. For the CDR3, the DNA is TGTGCCAGTAGTCCGACAGTCTTCTCCTACAATGAGCAGTTCTTC.

This clone was seen only a few times. The chain has TRBV29-1 and TRBJ2-7, with D maybe TRBD2 (6 bases). Germline V CDR1 and CDR2: SQVTM, ANQGSEA. The CDR3 is made up of 13 amino acids. Trimming removed 4 bases at V and 3 bases at J, with 13 bases between. As DNA, the CDR3 is TGCAGCGTTGCCGGGGGTCGTTTCTACGAGCAGTACTTC. It is translated as CSVAGGRFYEQYF.

Only a few counts were recorded for this clone. The chain couples TRBV19 to TRBJ1-2; D is uncertain. The germline gives CDR1 LNHDA, CDR2 SQIVND (reference sequence). This CDR3 spans 14 amino acids. V lost 3 bases to trimming and J lost 4 bases, with 12 bases between them. Written as DNA, the CDR3 is TGTGCCAGTAGTATGGCCACAGACGGCTATGGCTACACCTTC. Translating gives CASSMATDGYGYTF.

V is TRBV7-8 and J is TRBJ2-2; 8 positions agree with TRBD1. The CDR3 spans 15 residues. CDR1 SGHVS and CDR2 FQNEAQ come from the germline V gene. V trimming: 4 bases; J trimming: 6 bases; junction bases outside the gene matches: 7. CDR3 amino acids: CASSSDRALAGELFF. The CDR3 DNA sequence: TGTGCCAGCAGCTCGGACAGGGCGCTGGCCGGGGAGCTGTTTTTT.

The chain recombines TRBV7-3 with TRBJ2-7; TRBD1 matches at 7 bases. With V trimmed by 5 bases and J by 1 base, 11 bases remained unmatched. The CDR3 totals 16 residues. Per germline, CDR1 SGHTA and CDR2 FQGTGA. The CDR3 loop is CASSLNGQALSYEQYF. DNA for the CDR3: TGTGCCAGCAGCCTCAATGGACAGGCGCTTTCCTACGAGCAGTACTTC.

The chain carries TRBV19 and TRBJ2-5, with D unclear. This CDR3 region has 14 residues. V was clipped by 5 bases and J by 1 base, with 11 bases between them. The V gene's germline CDR1 is LNHDA and CDR2 SQIVND (reference sequence). CDR3 DNA sequence: TGTGCCAGTAGTTTACAGACCTTCCAAGAGACCCAGTACTTC. Residues: CASSLQTFQETQYF.

In this sample, this clone turned up a few times. V is TRBV9 and J is TRBJ2-7; possibly TRBD1 for D (6 bases). The CDR3 is 14 amino acids. V lost 4 bases and J 3 bases, leaving 14 bases between the germline ends. Germline V CDR1 and CDR2: SGDLS, YYNGEE. The CDR3 coding sequence is TGTGCCAGCAGCCCCGCGCAGGGGATCTACGAGCAGTACTTC. As protein: CASSPAQGIYEQYF.

In DNA form, the CDR3 reads TGTGCCAGCAGCCTCAGGGGGACCCTCCACTTT. Translation gives CASSLRGTLHF. The V call is TRBV28, the J call TRBJ1-6; TRBD1 agrees at 7 bases. This CDR3 comprises 11 residues. Germline V gene lookup returns CDR1 MDHEN and CDR2 SYDVKM. With 6 bases clipped from V and 14 bases from J, the junction kept 4 bases outside the gene matches.

This clone has only a few counts. This chain connects TRBV9 to TRBJ2-1; a weak D match, TRBD2 (5 bases). Germline loops: CDR1 SGDLS, CDR2 YYNGEE. The CDR3 sequence is 15 residues long. Trimming left V 4 bases short and J 0 bases short, with 11 bases between. Written as DNA, the CDR3 is TGTGCCAGCAGCCGCGGGCAAAGCTCCTACAATGAGCAGTTCTTC. Translating gives CASSRGQSSYNEQFF.